The 25 T cell receptor beta chains listed next were all sequenced from one sample in a study of CD8+ T cells in alopecia areata. RNA, once extracted, was reverse transcribed into cDNA for use as the sequencing template. Assay used: immunoSEQ multiplex PCR; TCRdb lists only in-frame clones, some missing. The sample includes 35,000 to 50,000 clones, roughly 92% of them seen just once. Treatment defined: oral pan-JAK inhibitor, 5-10 mg twice daily. Sequencing was performed on CD8+ T cells sorted from blood, taken at week 24, from a patient treated with tofacitinib. The receptors originated from a human donor with alopecia areata.

This chain joins TRBV7-9 and TRBJ1-1, with a weak D call TRBD1 (5 bases). The CDR3 contains 16 residues. Germline V gene lookup returns CDR1 SEHNR and CDR2 FQNEAQ (reference sequence). V lost 0 bases and J 2 bases, leaving 13 bases between the germline ends. The CDR3 coding sequence is TGTGCCAGCAGCTTAGCTTCGGGACGGCGAAACACTGAAGCTTTCTTT. Residues: CASSLASGRRNTEAFF.

CDR3 nucleotide sequence: TGTGCCAGCAGTTACTCAACGGGGGCGGATGGCTACACCTTC. Its protein product is CASSYSTGADGYTF. The V gene is TRBV6-5, the J gene TRBJ1-2, with a weak D call TRBD1 (6 bases). The germline gives CDR1 MNHEY, CDR2 SVGAGI. V was shortened by 0 bases and J by 6 bases, with 11 bases between the two germline ends. The CDR3 is 14 residues long.

V is TRBV4-1 and J is TRBJ2-7; no clear D gene. The CDR3 spans 13 residues. Trimming took 0 bases from V and 5 from J, leaving 8 bases between them. Germline V gene lookup returns CDR1 MGHRA and CDR2 YSYEKL. CDR3 bases: TGCGCCAGCAGCCAAGACGTGAGAAACGAGCAGTACTTC. Translated, it gives CASSQDVRNEQYF.

CDR3 sequence reads: CASSPQRVGHMNTEAFF. CDR3 nucleotide sequence: TGCGCCAGCAGCCCCCAGAGAGTAGGACACATGAACACTGAAGCTTTCTTT. The chain employs TRBV4-1 and TRBJ1-1, with D possibly being TRBD1 (5 bases). V lost 4 bases to trimming and J lost 0 bases, with 18 bases between them. The CDR3 is 17 amino acids. Germline CDR1 is MGHRA and CDR2 is YSYEKL.

The table lists this clone with a count of one. The rearrangement links TRBV28 to TRBJ2-5; no clear D. Per the germline V gene, CDR1 is MDHEN and CDR2 is SYDVKM. CDR3 length equals 13 residues. V dropped 8 bases and J dropped 4 bases, with 14 bases sitting between them. CDR3 protein: CASGSKIRETQYF. The CDR3 region has the DNA TGTGCCAGCGGGTCTAAGATCAGAGAGACCCAGTACTTC.

The rearrangement links TRBV14 to TRBJ2-6, with D perhaps matching TRBD1 (6 bases). Trimming shortened V by 3 bases and J by 3 bases, and 12 bases separated the two germline ends. Germline CDR1 and CDR2: SGHDN and FVKESK. This CDR3 has 16 residues. CDR3: CASSHLPGVGANVLTF. CDR3 DNA sequence: TGTGCCAGCAGCCACCTCCCAGGGGTTGGGGCCAACGTCCTGACTTTC.

The V call is TRBV27, the J call TRBJ2-3; 13 nucleotides line up with TRBD2. J lost 5 bases, V lost 6 bases, and 17 bases had no gene match. Germline-derived CDR1 and CDR2 are MNHEY and SMNVEV (reference sequence). This CDR3 has 19 residues. The CDR3 coding sequence is TGTGCCAGCAGCCCCGCGACAAAAACTAGCGGGGGGGCCCGAGATACGCAGTATTTT. Translated: CASSPATKTSGGARDTQYF.

The count of this clone is one. Here the CDR3 reads CAISVSRGENYGYTF. DNA of the CDR3: TGTGCCATCAGTGTGTCTAGGGGCGAAAACTATGGCTACACCTTC. The gene calls are TRBV10-3 and TRBJ1-2, with a possible D match to TRBD1 (5 bases). Germline V lookup: CDR1 ENHRY, CDR2 SYGVKD. Trimming left V 4 bases short and J 2 bases short, with 14 bases between. This CDR3 is built from 15 residues.

The table lists this clone with a few counts. This rearrangement joins TRBV5-6 to TRBJ2-1, with D tentatively TRBD2 (5 bases). V was clipped by 4 bases and J by 8 bases, with 22 bases between them. There are 16 residues in the CDR3. In germline, CDR1 is SGHDT, CDR2 YYEEEE. CDR3 bases: TGTGCCAGCAGCCCCCATCCTAGCCCTCCGGACTATGAGCAGTTCTTC. As protein: CASSPHPSPPDYEQFF.

Of note for this clone: Germline and junction disagree at one end, which may indicate a read error. The chain is built from TRBV7-7 and TRBJ2-5, with TRBD2 identical over 9 bases. CDR3 length: 15 amino acids. The germline V gene has CDR1 SSHAT and CDR2 FNYEAQ (reference sequence). CDR3: CASSPPLAGQETQYF. CDR3 DNA: TGTGCTAGCAGCCCGCCTCTAGCGGGGCAAGAGACCCAGTACTTC.

CDR3 residues: CASSLDPSGSTDTQYF. CDR3 DNA: TGTGCCAGCAGCTTAGACCCCAGCGGAAGCACAGATACGCAGTATTTT. V gene TRBV7-6 combines with J gene TRBJ2-3, with D perhaps matching TRBD2 (5 bases). The V end was cut by 1 base, the J end by 0 bases, with 11 bases between. In germline, CDR1 is SGHVS, CDR2 FNYEAQ. This CDR3 contains 16 residues.

About this clone: One junction end does not reproduce the germline sequence, and a read error may be involved. V gene TRBV7-7 combines with J gene TRBJ2-2, with TRBD2 matching over 7 bases. The CDR3 runs to 15 residues. CDR1 is SSHAT, CDR2 FNYEAQ, per germline (reference sequence). The CDR3: CASSLSWGGTGELFF. The CDR3 coding sequence is TGTGCTAGCAGCTTATCCTGGGGGGGCACCGGGGAGCTGTTTTTT.

V is TRBV5-6 and J is TRBJ2-7; unclear D gene. This CDR3 is 15 amino acids long. The V end lost 1 base, the J end lost 2 bases, and 13 bases lay between the germline ends. Germline V gene sequence: CDR1 SGHDT, CDR2 YYEEEE. CDR3 sequence reads: CASSLRVWPTYEQYF. In DNA, the CDR3 is TGTGCCAGCAGCTTGCGGGTCTGGCCTACCTACGAGCAGTACTTC.

CDR3 in DNA: TGTGCCAGCAGCTTAGCGCTGCAGGGCGAAGAAAAACTGTTTTTT. As protein: CASSLALQGEEKLFF. The chain uses TRBV7-9 and TRBJ1-4; TRBD1 is a possible D gene (5 bases). Germline CDR1 SEHNR, CDR2 FQNEAQ (reference sequence). With 0 bases removed from V and 8 bases from J, the gap between germline ends came to 13 bases. CDR3 length equals 15 residues.

The chain carries TRBV9 and TRBJ2-1; 15 nucleotides line up with TRBD2. The V gene's germline CDR1 is SGDLS and CDR2 YYNGEE. The junction had 11 bases not matched to a gene; V was cut back by 3 bases and J by 4 bases. The CDR3 covers 19 residues. This chain's CDR3 is CASSAEDGLAGGRYNEQFF. For the CDR3, the DNA is TGTGCCAGCAGCGCAGAGGACGGACTAGCGGGGGGGAGATACAATGAGCAGTTCTTC.

This chain uses TRBV30 with TRBJ2-5; TRBD1 agrees at 8 bases. The V segment lost 2 bases and the J segment 2 bases; nucleotides outside the gene matches: 10. The CDR3 runs to 16 residues. Per germline, CDR1 GTSNPN and CDR2 SVGIG (reference sequence). This CDR3 reads CAWSHGQGMGQETQYF. The CDR3 region has the DNA TGTGCCTGGAGTCATGGACAGGGCATGGGGCAAGAGACCCAGTACTTC. The entire variable domain, with the rest obtained from reference TRBV30 and TRBJ2-5, is as follows: SQTIHQWPATLVQPVGSPLSLECTVEGTSNPNLYWYRQAAGRGLQLLFYSVGIGQISSEVPQNLSASRPQDRQFILSSKKLLLSDSGFYLCAWSHGQGMGQETQYFGPGTRLLVL.

The chain couples TRBV7-2 to TRBJ2-3; D tentatively reads TRBD1 or TRBD2 (5 bases each). Germline-derived CDR1 and CDR2 are SGHTA and FQGNSA. Deletions cut 4 bases from V and 0 bases from J, with 14 bases between. The CDR3 is made up of 16 amino acids. In nucleotides, the CDR3 is TGTGCCAGCAGCTATAATGTTGGGGACAGCACAGATACGCAGTATTTT. Its protein is CASSYNVGDSTDTQYF.

The chain carries TRBV6-4 and TRBJ2-2; no clear D. The germline V and J ends were trimmed by 5 bases and 0 bases, with 4 bases remaining between them. CDR3 length equals 13 residues. Germline CDR1 MRHNA, CDR2 SNTAGT. The DNA of the CDR3 is TGTGCCAGCAGTATTTCGAACACCGGGGAGCTGTTTTTT. It specifies CASSISNTGELFF.

V usage is TRBV10-3 and J usage is TRBJ1-2, with TRBD1 matching over 7 bases. CDR1 is ENHRY, CDR2 SYGVKD, per germline. The length of the CDR3 is 19 residues. Trimming at V came to 4 bases and at J to 7 bases, leaving 24 bases not matched to a gene. In DNA form, the CDR3 reads TGTGCCATCAGTGTTCCAACTGGGGAGACAGGGCTTGGTCATGTTGGCTACACCTTC. As protein: CAISVPTGETGLGHVGYTF.

The chain uses TRBV5-6 and TRBJ1-2; TRBD1 matches 8 bases. V trimming: 1 base; J trimming: 7 bases; junction bases outside the gene matches: 6. Per the germline V gene, CDR1 is SGHDT and CDR2 is YYEEEE. This CDR3 spans 14 amino acids. The CDR3, as DNA: TGTGCCAGCAGCTTGCGCAGGGGGCAGGGTGGCTACACCTTC. Translating it yields CASSLRRGQGGYTF.

The chain uses TRBV7-9 and TRBJ2-1; 16 positions agree with TRBD2. The length of the CDR3 is 15 residues. Trimming took 5 bases from V and 8 from J; bases not matched to a gene: 3. Germline CDR1 SEHNR, CDR2 FQNEAQ (reference sequence). The chain's CDR3 is CASSPGTSGGDEQFF. The CDR3, as DNA: TGTGCCAGCAGCCCGGGGACTAGCGGGGGGGATGAGCAGTTCTTC.

The rearrangement uses TRBV6-5 and TRBJ1-4; D might be TRBD1 (5 bases). V was pared by 2 bases and J by 6 bases, with 7 bases between. CDR3 length: 13 amino acids. Germline V gene data show CDR1 as MNHEY and CDR2 as SVGAGI. The CDR3 DNA reads TGTGCCAGCAGTTACCAGGGCGATGAAAAACTGTTTTTT. Amino acids: CASSYQGDEKLFF.

The rearrangement links TRBV30 to TRBJ2-7; tentatively, D is TRBD1 (6 bases). CDR1 is GTSNPN and CDR2 is SVGIG in the germline V gene (reference sequence). The V end lost 0 bases, the J end lost 2 bases, and 8 bases lay between the germline ends. CDR3 length: 13 amino acids. CDR3 residues: CAWSVKGAYEQYF. In nucleotides, the CDR3 is TGTGCCTGGAGTGTAAAGGGGGCCTACGAGCAGTACTTC.

This chain connects TRBV6-4 to TRBJ1-5; the D is unclear. The length of the CDR3 is 16 residues. Germline V gene lookup returns CDR1 MRHNA and CDR2 SNTAGT. V dropped 3 bases and J dropped 3 bases, with 15 bases sitting between them. This CDR3 is CASSECLRHLNQPQHF. The CDR3 region has the DNA TGTGCCAGCAGTGAGTGTCTCCGACACCTCAATCAGCCCCAGCATTTT.

The chain uses TRBV5-4 and TRBJ2-7; 8 bases align to TRBD1. V shed 3 bases and J 0 bases; nucleotides not matched to a gene: 5. This CDR3 is built from 15 residues. Germline-derived CDR1 and CDR2 are SGHNT and YYREEE (reference sequence). DNA of the CDR3: TGTGCCAGCAGCTCCGGGACAGGCCACTCCTACGAGCAGTACTTC. Translated, it gives CASSSGTGHSYEQYF.